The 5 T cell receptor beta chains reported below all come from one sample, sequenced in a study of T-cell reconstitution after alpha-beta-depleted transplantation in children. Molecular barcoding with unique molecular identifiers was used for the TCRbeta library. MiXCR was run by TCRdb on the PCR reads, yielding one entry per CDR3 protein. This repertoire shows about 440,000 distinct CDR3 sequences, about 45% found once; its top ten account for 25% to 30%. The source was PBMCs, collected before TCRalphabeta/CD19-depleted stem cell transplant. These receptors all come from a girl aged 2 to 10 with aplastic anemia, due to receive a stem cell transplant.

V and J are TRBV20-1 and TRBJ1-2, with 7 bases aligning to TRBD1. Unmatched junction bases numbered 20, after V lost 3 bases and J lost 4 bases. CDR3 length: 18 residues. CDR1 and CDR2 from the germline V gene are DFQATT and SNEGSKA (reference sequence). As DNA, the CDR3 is TGCAGTGCTAGTGTTCCTACAAGGGGGCGAAAGGGGTCCTATGGCTACACCTTC. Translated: CSASVPTRGRKGSYGYTF.

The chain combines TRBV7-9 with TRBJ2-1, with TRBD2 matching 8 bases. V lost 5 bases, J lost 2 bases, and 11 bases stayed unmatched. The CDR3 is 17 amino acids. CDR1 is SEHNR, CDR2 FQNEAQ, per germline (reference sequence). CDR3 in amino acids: CASSQGLESIAYNEQFF. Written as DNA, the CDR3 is TGTGCCAGCAGCCAGGGACTAGAGAGTATCGCCTACAATGAGCAGTTCTTC.

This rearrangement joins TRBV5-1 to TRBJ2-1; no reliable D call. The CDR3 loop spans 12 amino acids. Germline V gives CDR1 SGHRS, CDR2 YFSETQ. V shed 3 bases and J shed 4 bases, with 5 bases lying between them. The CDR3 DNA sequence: TGCGCCAGCAGCTGGGCGTACAATGAGCAGTTCTTC. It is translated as CASSWAYNEQFF.

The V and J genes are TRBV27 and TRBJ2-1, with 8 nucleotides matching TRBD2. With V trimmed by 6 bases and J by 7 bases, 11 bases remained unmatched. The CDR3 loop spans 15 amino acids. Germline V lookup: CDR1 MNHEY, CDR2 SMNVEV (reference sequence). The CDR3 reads CASSPLGGGWNEQFF. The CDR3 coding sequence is TGTGCCAGCAGCCCCTTAGGCGGGGGGTGGAATGAGCAGTTCTTC.

CDR3 sequence reads: CASSPSAASNEQFF. The CDR3 nucleotides read TGTGCCAGCAGCCCCTCCGCAGCCAGCAATGAGCAGTTCTTC. The chain is built from TRBV7-9 and TRBJ2-1; D unresolved. Trimming shortened V by 5 bases and J by 6 bases, and 14 bases separated the two germline ends. Germline V gives CDR1 SEHNR, CDR2 FQNEAQ (reference sequence). This CDR3 has 14 amino acids.